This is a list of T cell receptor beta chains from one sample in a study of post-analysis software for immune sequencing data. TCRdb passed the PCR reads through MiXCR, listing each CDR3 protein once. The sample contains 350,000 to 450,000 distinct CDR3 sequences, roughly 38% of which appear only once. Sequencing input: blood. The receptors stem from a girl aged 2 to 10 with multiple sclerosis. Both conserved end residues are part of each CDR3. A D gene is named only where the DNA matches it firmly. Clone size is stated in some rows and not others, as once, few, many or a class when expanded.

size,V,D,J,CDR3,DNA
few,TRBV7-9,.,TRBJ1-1,CASSPSYEAFF,TGTGCCAGCAGCCCGTCGTATGAAGCTTTCTTT
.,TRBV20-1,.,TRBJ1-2,CSAQPKGNRGYTF,TGCAGTGCTCAACCGAAGGGAAACAGGGGCTACACCTTC
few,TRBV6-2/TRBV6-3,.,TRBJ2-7,CASSYSKTGNYEQYF,TGTGCCAGCAGTTACTCGAAAACAGGGAACTACGAGCAGTACTTC
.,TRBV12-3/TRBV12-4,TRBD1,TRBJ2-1,CASSQDRGSCNEQFF,TGTGCCAGCAGTCAGGACAGGGGTTCCTGCAATGAGCAGTTCTTC
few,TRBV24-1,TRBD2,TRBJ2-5,CATSESGRGAGAETQYF,TGTGCCACCAGTGAAAGTGGCAGGGGAGCGGGAGCAGAGACCCAGTACTTC
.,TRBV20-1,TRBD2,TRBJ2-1,CSTQRGSGSHEQFF,TGCAGCACCCAGAGGGGTAGCGGGAGTCATGAGCAGTTCTTC
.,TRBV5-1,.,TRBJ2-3,CASNLAEPSTDTQYF,TGCGCCAGCAACTTAGCGGAACCTAGCACAGATACGCAGTATTTT
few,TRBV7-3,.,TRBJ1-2,CASSPQASGLASGSNGYTF,TGTGCCAGCAGCCCACAAGCAAGTGGACTGGCGAGTGGATCAAATGGCTACACCTTC
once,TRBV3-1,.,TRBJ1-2,CASSQSGLHGYTF,TGTGCCAGCAGCCAATCAGGGTTGCATGGCTACACCTTC
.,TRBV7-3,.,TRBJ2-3,CASTRTATDTQYF,TGTGCCAGCACAAGGACGGCTACAGATACGCAGTATTTT
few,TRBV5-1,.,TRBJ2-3,CASSWQSGWDTQYF,TGCGCCAGCAGCTGGCAGTCCGGTTGGGATACGCAGTATTTT
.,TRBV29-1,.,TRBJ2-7,CSVDDRAYEQYF,TGCAGCGTTGACGACAGAGCCTACGAGCAGTACTTC
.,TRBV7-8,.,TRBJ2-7,CASSPHRGSSYEQYF,TGTGCCAGCAGCCCCCACCGGGGGAGCTCCTACGAGCAGTACTTC
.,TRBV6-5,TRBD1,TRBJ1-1,CASSRQGVAEAFF,TGTGCCAGCAGTCGACAGGGGGTCGCTGAAGCTTTCTTT
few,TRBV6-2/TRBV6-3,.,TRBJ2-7,CASSYPASPGYEQYF,TGTGCCAGCAGTTATCCGGCCTCCCCTGGGTACGAGCAGTACTTC
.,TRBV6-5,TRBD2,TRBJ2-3,CASSYTGLAGGYTDTQYF,TGTGCCAGCAGTTACACGGGACTAGCGGGAGGTTACACAGATACGCAGTATTTT
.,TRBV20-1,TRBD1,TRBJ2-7,CSASTGGIYEQYF,TGCAGTGCTTCTACAGGGGGGATTTACGAGCAGTACTTC
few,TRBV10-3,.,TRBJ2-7,CAIRFKADYEQYF,TGTGCCATCAGATTTAAGGCAGATTACGAGCAGTACTTC
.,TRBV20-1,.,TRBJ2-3,CSARVTWAGNTDTQYF,TGCAGTGCTAGAGTTACTTGGGCGGGAAACACAGATACGCAGTATTTT
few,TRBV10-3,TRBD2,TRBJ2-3,CAISDAGVTDTQYF,TGTGCCATCAGTGACGCGGGGGTGACAGATACGCAGTATTTT
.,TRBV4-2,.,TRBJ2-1,CASSQVERLDEQFF,TGTGCCAGCAGCCAAGTCGAGCGGCTTGATGAGCAGTTCTTC
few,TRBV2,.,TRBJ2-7,CASSAGPHVYEQYF,TGTGCCAGCAGTGCGGGACCGCATGTCTACGAGCAGTACTTC
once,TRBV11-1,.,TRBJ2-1,CASSIGALDGQFF,TGTGCCAGCAGCATCGGAGCTCTGGATGGGCAGTTCTTC
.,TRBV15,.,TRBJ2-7,CATSRGGQHYEQYF,TGTGCCACCAGCAGAGGTGGACAGCACTACGAGCAGTACTTC
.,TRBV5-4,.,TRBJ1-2,CASSLMEGTGGYTF,TGTGCCAGCAGCTTGATGGAGGGCACTGGTGGCTACACCTTC
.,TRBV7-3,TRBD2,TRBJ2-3,CASSPRPSSGSTDTQYF,TGTGCCAGCAGCCCTCGGCCCTCTAGCGGGAGCACAGATACGCAGTATTTT
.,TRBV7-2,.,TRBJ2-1,CASSLGSGQYNEQFF,TGTGCCAGCAGCTTAGGGAGCGGACAGTACAATGAGCAGTTCTTC
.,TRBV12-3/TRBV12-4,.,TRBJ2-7,CASSLGIWPKLGDYEQYF,TGTGCCAGCAGTTTAGGTATCTGGCCAAAACTTGGTGACTACGAGCAGTACTTC
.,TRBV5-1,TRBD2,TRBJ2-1,CASSLGPSGALGNEQFF,TGCGCCAGCAGCTTGGGTCCCAGCGGGGCTTTGGGGAATGAGCAGTTCTTC
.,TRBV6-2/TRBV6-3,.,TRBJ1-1,CASRPPGQFKAFF,TGTGCCAGCAGACCTCCCGGACAGTTCAAAGCTTTCTTT
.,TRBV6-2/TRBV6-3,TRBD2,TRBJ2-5,CASSYPLGLVKETQYF,TGTGCCAGCAGTTACCCTCTGGGACTAGTGAAGGAGACCCAGTACTTC
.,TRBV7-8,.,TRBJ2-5,CASSLVVRAATQYF,TGTGCCAGCAGCTTAGTAGTCAGGGCGGCGACCCAGTACTTC
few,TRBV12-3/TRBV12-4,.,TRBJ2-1,CASSLAGLEQFF,TGTGCCAGCAGTTTAGCGGGGCTTGAGCAGTTCTTC